Shown below are 13 T cell receptor beta chains from a single sample sequenced in a study of type 1 and type 2 diabetes patients. PCR was run on genomic DNA. Amplification of the beta chain CDR3 used 30 forward and 13 reverse multiplex primers. MiXCR, applied by TCRdb to the multiplex PCR reads, yields one record per CDR3 protein. This sample carries under 300,000 distinct CDR3 sequences, over 45% of them seen once, and the ten largest clones take around 13%. The specimen sequenced was peripheral blood mononuclear cells (PBMCs). The receptors were sampled from a young man with type 2 diabetes.

The rearrangement uses TRBV27 and TRBJ2-7; the D gene is possibly TRBD1 (5 bases). V was pared by 6 bases and J by 3 bases, with 21 bases between. CDR1 is MNHEY, CDR2 SMNVEV, per germline (reference sequence). The CDR3 consists of 16 residues. The CDR3 spells CASSRPQGPSRYEQYF. The CDR3 nucleotides are TGTGCCAGCAGCCGGCCTCAGGGTCCCAGCCGCTACGAGCAGTACTTC.

The chain carries TRBV30 and TRBJ2-7; tentative D call: TRBD2 (5 bases). Between the trimmed V and J ends, which lost 0 bases and 5 bases, there was a span of 14 bases. Germline V CDR1 and CDR2: GTSNPN, SVGIG (reference sequence). The CDR3 sequence is 14 residues long. The CDR3 here is CAWSVRTSGDEQYF. In nucleotides, the CDR3 is TGTGCCTGGAGTGTCCGAACTTCCGGGGACGAGCAGTACTTC.

The rearrangement links TRBV6-6 to TRBJ1-6; D is undetermined. V gave up 1 base and J gave up 6 bases, with 4 bases separating them. The CDR3 consists of 13 residues. The germline V gene has CDR1 MNHNY and CDR2 SVGAGI (reference sequence). The CDR3 here is CASSYWGNSPLHF. The CDR3 DNA sequence: TGTGCCAGCAGTTACTGGGGTAATTCACCCCTCCACTTT.

This clonotype has just a few counts. The chain joins TRBV20-1 to TRBJ1-2; maybe TRBD1 (5 bases). The V gene's germline CDR1 is DFQATT and CDR2 SNEGSKA (reference sequence). The CDR3 extends over 12 amino acids. The ends were cut back, 5 bases at V and 6 bases at J, with 13 bases in the middle. The DNA for the CDR3 is TGCAGTGCTCCACAGGTTCGGGATGGCTACACCTTC. Its protein is CSAPQVRDGYTF.

The rearrangement links TRBV19 to TRBJ2-2, with D possibly matching TRBD1 (5 bases). The germline gives CDR1 LNHDA, CDR2 SQIVND (reference sequence). Trimming shortened V by 4 bases and J by 4 bases, and 10 bases separated the two germline ends. The CDR3 runs to 14 residues. The CDR3 sequence: CASSSAGFTGELFF. The CDR3 bases are TGTGCCAGTAGTAGCGCAGGGTTCACCGGGGAGCTGTTTTTT.

This clonotype turned up a few times. This chain uses TRBV24-1 with TRBJ2-1; TRBD2 matches at 7 bases. The trim removed 4 bases at V and 4 bases at J, leaving 3 bases unmatched. CDR3 size: 14 residues. Germline CDR1 is KGHDR and CDR2 is SFDVKD. CDR3 DNA: TGTGCCACCAGTGAGGGGCGGGGGTACAATGAGCAGTTCTTC. Its protein product is CATSEGRGYNEQFF.

This clonotype is a singleton in its sample. The J gene is TRBJ1-2, the V gene TRBV7-9; TRBD1 aligns across 8 bases. This CDR3 comprises 15 residues. Germline CDR1 SEHNR, CDR2 FQNEAQ (reference sequence). V dropped 4 bases and J dropped 4; count of bases not matched to a gene: 8. The chain's CDR3 is CASSSSTGVGYGYTF. For the CDR3, the DNA is TGTGCCAGCAGCTCTTCGACAGGGGTAGGCTATGGCTACACCTTC.

The CDR3 sequence: CASSILTGFSYNEQFF. In nucleotides, the CDR3 is TGTGCCAGTAGTATACTGACAGGGTTCTCTTACAATGAGCAGTTCTTC. The chain carries TRBV19 and TRBJ2-1; 7 bases are a match to TRBD1. The CDR3 loop spans 16 amino acids. Trimming cost V 2 bases and J 4 bases; bases outside gene matches: 8. CDR1 is LNHDA, CDR2 SQIVND, per germline (reference sequence). Together with reference TRBV19 and TRBJ2-1, the CDR3 gives the full variable domain: DGGITQSPKYLFRKEGQNVTLSCEQNLNHDAMYWYRQDPGQGLRLIYYSQIVNDFQKGDIAEGYSVSREKKESFPLTVTSAQKNPTAFYLCASSILTGFSYNEQFFGPGTRLTVL.

V is TRBV6-1 and J is TRBJ2-7, with D unclear. Germline V lookup: CDR1 MNHNS, CDR2 SASEGT. The V and J ends lost 1 base and 7 bases respectively, with 11 bases between them. CDR3 length equals 13 residues. CDR3 in DNA: TGTGCCAGCAGTGAAGATGGGTTTCGAGAGCAGTACTTC. It codes for CASSEDGFREQYF.

About this clonotype itself: It may be a read error: a sequence one base away is much more abundant. The V and J genes are TRBV7-8 and TRBJ1-2; 8 bases are shared with TRBD1. The CDR3 spans 14 residues. Unmatched junction bases numbered 13, after V lost 8 bases and J lost 8 bases. Germline-derived CDR1 and CDR2 are SGHVS and FQNEAQ. CDR3: CASGLRQGKGGYTF. CDR3 sequence (DNA): TGTGCCAGCGGCCTAAGACAGGGGAAGGGCGGCTACACCTTC. The whole variable domain, filled in from reference TRBV7-8 and TRBJ1-2, reads GAGVSQSPRYKVAKRGQDVALRCDPISGHVSLFWYQQALGQGPEFLTYFQNEAQLDKSGLPSDRFFAERPEGSVSTLKIQRTQQEDSAVYLCASGLRQGKGGYTFGSGTRLTVV.

This clonotype was observed a handful of times. V gene TRBV7-2 combines with J gene TRBJ2-2, with D perhaps TRBD2 (6 bases). The CDR3 sequence is 15 residues long. Deletions cut 6 bases from V and 7 bases from J, with 18 bases between. Germline CDR1 SGHTA, CDR2 FQGNSA. CDR3 loop: CASRLHQGGGGELFF. The CDR3 region has the DNA TGTGCCAGCAGGTTGCACCAGGGAGGAGGCGGGGAGCTGTTTTTT.

The chain carries TRBV27 and TRBJ2-7; D may be TRBD1 (5 bases). Trimming removed 6 bases from V and 2 bases from J, with 17 bases in between. Germline V gene lookup returns CDR1 MNHEY and CDR2 SMNVEV (reference sequence). This CDR3 comprises 15 residues. The CDR3 protein is CASSPNSGNPYEQYF. The CDR3 DNA follows: TGTGCCAGCAGCCCCAATTCAGGGAATCCCTACGAGCAGTACTTC.

This clonotype has a single count. The chain links TRBV20-1 to TRBJ2-7, with 7 positions matching TRBD1. Per germline, CDR1 DFQATT and CDR2 SNEGSKA (reference sequence). V lost 4 bases and J lost 0; bases outside the gene matches: 3. The CDR3 covers 13 residues. The CDR3 region has the DNA TGCAGTGCTATGGGACAGATCTCCTACGAGCAGTACTTC. Translation gives CSAMGQISYEQYF.